Presented here are 10 T cell receptor beta chains from one specimen sequenced in a study of shared clonotypes between healthy human individuals. Clones were sequenced by immunoSEQ multiplex PCR, and TCRdb holds only the in-frame ones, with some missing. The sample has about 1.1 million clones, about four fifths seen once. Sequences were obtained from memory CD4+ T cells from PBMCs. Subset noted: CD45RA-negative fraction. All receptors come from a young man in good health. Some clones in this sample may be carry-over from other donors' samples.

The chain recombines TRBV19 with TRBJ1-3; the D is unclear. V lost 4 bases and J lost 2, with 12 bases in between. The CDR3 contains 15 residues. Per germline, CDR1 LNHDA and CDR2 SQIVND (reference sequence). The CDR3: CASSTIRAAGNTIYF. The CDR3 DNA is TGTGCCAGTAGTACGATTCGGGCGGCTGGAAACACCATATATTTT. The whole variable domain, filled in from reference TRBV19 and TRBJ1-3, reads DGGITQSPKYLFRKEGQNVTLSCEQNLNHDAMYWYRQDPGQGLRLIYYSQIVNDFQKGDIAEGYSVSREKKESFPLTVTSAQKNPTAFYLCASSTIRAAGNTIYFGEGSWLTVV.

V usage is TRBV19 and J usage is TRBJ1-2; D is ambiguous. V lost 2 bases and J 3 bases, leaving 4 bases between the germline ends. This CDR3 has 12 residues. Germline V gives CDR1 LNHDA, CDR2 SQIVND (reference sequence). The CDR3 spells CASSINYYGYTF. CDR3 sequence (DNA): TGTGCCAGTAGTATAAACTACTATGGCTACACCTTC.

The chain employs TRBV5-1 and TRBJ2-1; 9 nucleotides line up with TRBD2. CDR1 and CDR2 from the germline V gene are SGHRS and YFSETQ. V trimming: 0 bases; J trimming: 7 bases; junction bases outside the gene matches: 17. CDR3 length equals 19 residues. Here the CDR3 reads CASSLGIAAGGREWNEQFF. CDR3 DNA: TGCGCCAGCAGCTTGGGTATTGCTGCGGGAGGGCGGGAATGGAATGAGCAGTTCTTC.

As for this clone: A much more abundant neighbour one base away suggests this may be a read error. The chain employs TRBV27 and TRBJ2-5, with 10 bases identical to TRBD2. The germline gives CDR1 MNHEY, CDR2 SMNVEV (reference sequence). This CDR3 is 13 amino acids long. The junction had 0 bases not matched to a gene; V was cut back by 6 bases and J by 2 bases. The CDR3 reads CASRLAGQETQYF. The CDR3 DNA follows: TGTGCCAGCAGACTAGCGGGACAAGAGACCCAGTACTTC.

This sequence joins TRBV25-1 and TRBJ2-5; D may be TRBD1 or TRBD2 (5 bases each). CDR3 length: 14 amino acids. V lost 6 bases, J lost 1 base, and 12 bases lay in between. The germline gives CDR1 MGHDK, CDR2 SYGVNS. CDR3 sequence reads: CASSRPGTQETQYF. CDR3 sequence (DNA): TGTGCCAGCAGCCGCCCGGGGACCCAAGAGACCCAGTACTTC.

The genes are TRBV7-2 and TRBJ2-4, with D unclear. Germline V lookup: CDR1 SGHTA, CDR2 FQGNSA. The CDR3 sequence is 16 residues long. The V and J ends lost 5 bases and 0 bases respectively, with 14 bases between them. CDR3 DNA: TGTGCCAGCAGCCCGTTTGTCTTTCTAGCCAAAAACATTCAGTACTTC. It is translated as CASSPFVFLAKNIQYF.

This rearrangement joins TRBV9 to TRBJ2-3; a weak D match, TRBD2 (5 bases). Trimming took off 0 bases at V and 6 bases at J, with 17 bases between the two ends. The V gene's germline CDR1 is SGDLS and CDR2 YYNGEE. This CDR3 is built from 16 residues. The CDR3 sequence: CASSVATGGSMDTQYF. CDR3 sequence (DNA): TGTGCCAGCAGCGTAGCTACCGGCGGGTCGATGGATACGCAGTATTTT.

This clone has more than one count but fewer than ten. This may come from a read error, since a much larger clone is one base off. Different DNA sequences within this sample yield the same CDR3. J is TRBJ2-3 and V is TRBV6-5; D possibly uses TRBD1 or TRBD2 (5 bases each). This CDR3 region has 12 residues. Germline loops: CDR1 MNHEY, CDR2 SVGAGI. V lost 8 bases and J 0 bases, leaving 6 bases between the germline ends. This CDR3 reads CASGGSTDTQYF. CDR3 DNA: TGTGCCAGCGGGGGTAGCACAGATACGCAGTATTTT.

The V call is TRBV5-1, the J call TRBJ2-3, with TRBD2 as a possible D gene (5 bases). Germline V gene data show CDR1 as SGHRS and CDR2 as YFSETQ. This CDR3 contains 14 residues. Trimming cost V 1 base and J 4 bases, with 10 bases left between them. The CDR3 is CASSLQASSDTQYF. Written as DNA, the CDR3 is TGCGCCAGCAGCTTGCAGGCTAGCTCAGATACGCAGTATTTT.

The CDR3: CSVVDMLFYNEQFF. The CDR3 coding sequence is TGCAGCGTCGTCGACATGCTGTTCTACAATGAGCAGTTCTTC. V gene TRBV29-1 combines with J gene TRBJ2-1; D remains unclear. Per germline, CDR1 SQVTM and CDR2 ANQGSEA. The CDR3 sequence is 14 residues long. The V gene lost 6 bases and the J gene lost 3 bases, with 15 bases spanning the gap.